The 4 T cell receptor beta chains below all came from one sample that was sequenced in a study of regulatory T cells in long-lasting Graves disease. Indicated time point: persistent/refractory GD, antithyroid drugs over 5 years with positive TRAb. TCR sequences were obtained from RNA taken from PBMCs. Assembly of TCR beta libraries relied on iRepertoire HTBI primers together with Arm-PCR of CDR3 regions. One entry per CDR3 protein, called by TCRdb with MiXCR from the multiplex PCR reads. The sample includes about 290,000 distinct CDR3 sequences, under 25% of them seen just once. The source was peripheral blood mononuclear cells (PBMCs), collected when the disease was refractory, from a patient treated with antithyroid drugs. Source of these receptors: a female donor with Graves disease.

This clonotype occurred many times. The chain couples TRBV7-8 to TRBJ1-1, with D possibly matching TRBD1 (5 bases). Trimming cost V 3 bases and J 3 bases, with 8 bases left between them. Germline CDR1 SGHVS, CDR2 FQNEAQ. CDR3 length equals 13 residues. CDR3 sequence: CASSFPGHTEAFF. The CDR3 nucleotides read TGTGCCAGCAGCTTCCCGGGGCACACTGAAGCTTTCTTT.

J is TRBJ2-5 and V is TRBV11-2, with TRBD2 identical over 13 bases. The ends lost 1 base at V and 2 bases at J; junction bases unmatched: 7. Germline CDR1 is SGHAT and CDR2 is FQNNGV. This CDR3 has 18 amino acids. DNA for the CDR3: TGTGCCAGCAGCTTAGTCCCCCGGGGACTAGCGGGACAAGAGACCCAGTACTTC. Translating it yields CASSLVPRGLAGQETQYF.

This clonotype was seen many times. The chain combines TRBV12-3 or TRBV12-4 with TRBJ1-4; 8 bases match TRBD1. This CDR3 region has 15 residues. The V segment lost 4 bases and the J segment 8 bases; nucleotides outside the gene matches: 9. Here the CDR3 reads CASSYNQGAGEKLFF. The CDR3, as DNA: TGTGCCAGCAGTTACAACCAGGGGGCCGGAGAAAAACTGTTTTTT.

Written as DNA, the CDR3 is TGTGCCAGCAGCCCCACCGTGCGGGGAAGGGAAGAGACCCAGTACTTC. Its translation: CASSPTVRGREETQYF. This sequence joins TRBV7-2 and TRBJ2-5, with a weak D call TRBD2 (6 bases). Per germline, CDR1 SGHTA and CDR2 FQGNSA. Between the trimmed V and J ends, which lost 5 bases and 3 bases, there was a span of 19 bases. The CDR3 consists of 16 residues.